Each of the 23 T cell receptor beta chains below was sequenced from the same sample in a study of shared clonotypes between healthy human individuals. The method was immunoSEQ multiplex PCR; TCRdb's version includes in-frame clones alone and lacks a portion of them. This sample yields 2 million to 2.5 million clones, of which approximately 96% are seen a single time; roughly 0.13% belongs to the top ten. Sequencing was carried out using naive CD4+ T cells sorted from blood. The subset: CD45RA+ positively selected. These receptors were taken from a young man in good health.

This chain connects TRBV2 to TRBJ2-7, with D unresolved. The CDR3 length is 12 residues. Germline loops: CDR1 SNHLY, CDR2 FYNNEI. With 5 bases removed from V and 0 bases from J, the gap between germline ends came to 5 bases. CDR3 sequence reads: CASSIASYEQYF. For the CDR3, the DNA is TGTGCCAGCAGTATAGCCTCCTACGAGCAGTACTTC.

The J gene is TRBJ1-2, the V gene TRBV6-6, with D maybe TRBD1 (6 bases). Trimming took 5 bases from V and 0 from J, leaving 16 bases between them. The CDR3 has 16 amino acids. Per the germline V gene, CDR1 is MNHNY and CDR2 is SVGAGI (reference sequence). The CDR3 sequence: CASSPSTGASNYGYTF. In DNA form, the CDR3 reads TGTGCCAGCAGTCCCTCGACAGGAGCCTCTAACTATGGCTACACCTTC.

Note on this clone: Mismatch with germline at one junction end may stem from a read error. The V gene is TRBV7-7, the J gene TRBJ2-4, with 7 bases matching TRBD1. Germline lookup yields CDR1 SSHAT and CDR2 FNYEAQ (reference sequence). The CDR3 covers 14 residues. CDR3 amino acids: CASSLNRGKNIQYF. Written as DNA, the CDR3 is TGTGCTAGCAGCTTAAACAGGGGCAAAAACATTCAGTACTTC.

V and J are TRBV5-6 and TRBJ2-5; 7 bases map to TRBD2. J was trimmed by 5 bases and V by 2 bases; bases with no gene match: 12. Germline V gene lookup returns CDR1 SGHDT and CDR2 YYEEEE. The CDR3 length is 16 residues. This CDR3 is CASSLKLASLGETQYF. The CDR3 coding sequence is TGTGCCAGCAGCTTAAAACTAGCGAGCCTAGGGGAGACCCAGTACTTC. Based on the CDR3 plus reference TRBV5-6 and TRBJ2-5, the full variable domain is DAGVTQSPTHLIKTRGQQVTLRCSPKSGHDTVSWYQQALGQGPQFIFQYYEEEERQRGNFPDRFSGHQFPNYSSELNVNALLLGDSALYLCASSLKLASLGETQYFGPGTRLLVL.

Notes on this clone: Distinct nucleotide sequences in the sample also encode this CDR3. The V gene is TRBV19, the J gene TRBJ1-1, with a possible D match to TRBD1 (6 bases). Trimming shortened V by 6 bases and J by 0 bases, and 11 bases separated the two germline ends. Germline V CDR1 and CDR2: LNHDA, SQIVND (reference sequence). This CDR3 region has 14 residues. For the CDR3, the DNA is TGTGCCAGTAGCCAGACAGGATTGAACACTGAAGCTTTCTTT. Its translation is CASSQTGLNTEAFF.

The rearrangement links TRBV7-9 to TRBJ2-7, with a weak D call TRBD2 (5 bases). Trimming pared 4 bases from V and 6 bases from J, leaving 25 bases between. Germline V gene data show CDR1 as SEHNR and CDR2 as FQNEAQ (reference sequence). There are 17 residues in the CDR3. The CDR3 bases are TGTGCCAGCAGCTCAGTCCTGCAACAGAGTATTGCGGGCGAGCAGTACTTC. Translating gives CASSSVLQQSIAGEQYF.

This clone was picked up one time. In DNA form, the CDR3 reads TGCGCCAGCAGTGGAACGTGGGGGGAGGGCCCGGGCACAGATACGCAGTATTTT. Translating gives CASSGTWGEGPGTDTQYF. The chain links TRBV10-1 to TRBJ2-3; TRBD2 matches at 7 bases. The CDR3 runs 18 residues. J lost 1 base, V lost 4 bases, and 14 bases had no gene match. Germline V lookup: CDR1 WNHNN, CDR2 SYGVQD (reference sequence).

The rearrangement links TRBV13 to TRBJ2-1; TRBD2 agrees at 8 bases. This CDR3 has 16 amino acids. V trimming: 5 bases; J trimming: 4 bases; junction bases outside the gene matches: 10. Germline CDR1 is PRHDT and CDR2 is FYEKMQ (reference sequence). The DNA for the CDR3 is TGTGCCAGCAGCACCCGATGGGAGCGGGGGTACAATGAGCAGTTCTTC. Protein product: CASSTRWERGYNEQFF.

J is TRBJ2-5 and V is TRBV5-4; TRBD1 matches 7 bases. Germline V gene sequence: CDR1 SGHNT, CDR2 YYREEE (reference sequence). The CDR3 loop spans 15 amino acids. V trimming: 2 bases; J trimming: 3 bases; junction bases outside the gene matches: 7. CDR3 DNA sequence: TGTGCCAGCAGCTTACAATGGGACAGTAAAGAGACCCAGTACTTC. Translated, it gives CASSLQWDSKETQYF.

J is TRBJ2-3 and V is TRBV30; the D is unclear. The V gene lost 1 base and the J gene lost 1 base, with 3 bases spanning the gap. The germline CDR1 and CDR2 sequences are GTSNPN and SVGIG (reference sequence). The CDR3 has 12 amino acids. This CDR3 reads CAWSDRTDTQYF. The CDR3 coding sequence is TGTGCCTGGAGTGATCGCACAGATACGCAGTATTTT.

The gene calls are TRBV11-1 and TRBJ2-1, with TRBD2 identical over 11 bases. Trimming at V came to 5 bases and at J to 10 bases, leaving 4 bases not matched to a gene. The CDR3 runs to 13 residues. The germline CDR1 and CDR2 sequences are SGHAT and FQDESV (reference sequence). The CDR3 region is CASSPGTSGEQFF. In DNA, the CDR3 is TGTGCCAGCAGCCCCGGGACTAGCGGCGAGCAGTTCTTC.

The chain recombines TRBV2 with TRBJ2-7; possible D gene TRBD1, 6 bases. Trimming removed 5 bases from V and 7 bases from J, with 12 bases in between. Looked up from germline, CDR1 is SNHLY and CDR2 is FYNNEI. The CDR3 totals 12 residues. CDR3 bases: TGTGCCAGCAGTACTACAGGGTTAGAGCAGTACTTC. Protein sequence: CASSTTGLEQYF.

The chain uses TRBV5-5 and TRBJ1-5; D is perhaps TRBD1 (5 bases). There are 14 residues in the CDR3. Trimming stripped 4 bases from V and 2 bases from J, with 10 bases between. Germline loops: CDR1 SGHKS, CDR2 YYEKEE (reference sequence). The CDR3 DNA sequence: TGTGCCAGCAGCGCCGACAGAGGCAATCAGCCCCAGCATTTT. This translates into CASSADRGNQPQHF.

The chain uses TRBV2 and TRBJ1-4; D gene unclear. The germline gives CDR1 SNHLY, CDR2 FYNNEI. The length of the CDR3 is 16 residues. Deletions cut 5 bases from V and 3 bases from J, with 16 bases between. The chain's CDR3 is CASSFGQPSANEKLFF. For the CDR3, the DNA is TGTGCCAGCAGTTTTGGGCAGCCTTCCGCTAATGAAAAACTGTTTTTT. Combining the CDR3 with reference TRBV2 and TRBJ1-4 gives the whole variable domain EPEVTQTPSHQVTQMGQEVILRCVPISNHLYFYWYRQILGQKVEFLVSFYNNEISEKSEIFDDQFSVERPDGSNFTLKIRSTKLEDSAMYFCASSFGQPSANEKLFFGSGTQLSVL.

This chain joins TRBV7-8 and TRBJ1-1, with 10 bases lining up with TRBD1. The J segment lost 7 bases and the V segment lost 0 bases, leaving 5 bases of the junction unmatched. Germline lookup yields CDR1 SGHVS and CDR2 FQNEAQ. This CDR3 comprises 15 residues. The CDR3 region has the DNA TGTGCCAGCAGCTTAGCAAGACAGGGGGCGGGTGAAGCTTTCTTT. Its translation: CASSLARQGAGEAFF.

Notes on this clone: The same CDR3 arises from other DNA sequences in this sample as well. The rearrangement joins TRBV6-6 to TRBJ1-1, with a weak D call TRBD1 (5 bases). V gave up 2 bases and J gave up 4 bases, with 8 bases separating them. Germline V gives CDR1 MNHNY, CDR2 SVGAGI (reference sequence). The CDR3 loop spans 13 amino acids. DNA of the CDR3: TGTGCCAGCAGTTACGGGGGAAGCACTGAAGCTTTCTTT. Protein: CASSYGGSTEAFF.

The chain carries TRBV6-1 and TRBJ2-2; tentatively, D is TRBD2 (6 bases). CDR1 MNHNS and CDR2 SASEGT come from the germline V gene. CDR3 length: 14 residues. Trimming took off 7 bases at V and 7 bases at J, with 16 bases between the two ends. Here the CDR3 DNA reads TGTGCCAGCACTAGCGAGGGCCGGGTCGGGGAGCTGTTTTTT. Protein: CASTSEGRVGELFF.

The chain uses TRBV27 and TRBJ1-6; TRBD1 aligns across 9 bases. The CDR3 runs to 16 residues. CDR1 is MNHEY, CDR2 SMNVEV, per germline (reference sequence). The junction had 6 bases not matched to a gene; V was cut back by 2 bases and J by 7 bases. This CDR3 reads CASSLGTGLTNSPLHF. The DNA of the CDR3 is TGTGCCAGCAGTTTAGGGACAGGGCTTACGAATTCACCCCTCCACTTT.

This chain links TRBV28 with TRBJ1-4; D remains unclear. The CDR3 totals 14 residues. Trimming stripped 8 bases from V and 5 bases from J, with 15 bases between. CDR1 MDHEN and CDR2 SYDVKM come from the germline V gene. The CDR3 coding sequence is TGTGCCAGCCGTTCCCCGCAAGGGAATGAAAAACTGTTTTTT. This gives the protein CASRSPQGNEKLFF.

The chain is built from TRBV30 and TRBJ2-3; perhaps TRBD1 as D (5 bases). The V gene's germline CDR1 is GTSNPN and CDR2 SVGIG (reference sequence). With 1 base removed from V and 6 bases from J, the gap between germline ends came to 11 bases. The CDR3 is made up of 13 amino acids. CDR3 sequence reads: CAWSEGPRDTQYF. The CDR3 DNA follows: TGTGCCTGGAGTGAGGGGCCCCGGGATACGCAGTATTTT.

The V call is TRBV2, the J call TRBJ1-4; no firm D call. The CDR3 has 13 residues. Trimming cost V 4 bases and J 4 bases, with 7 bases left between them. Looked up from germline, CDR1 is SNHLY and CDR2 is FYNNEI. As DNA, the CDR3 is TGTGCCAGCAGTGGGGTCCTTAATGAAAAACTGTTTTTT. Translated: CASSGVLNEKLFF.

As for this clone: Other DNA sequences in this specimen translate into the identical CDR3. This sequence joins TRBV6-5 and TRBJ1-6, with a possible D match to TRBD1 (6 bases). With 6 bases removed from V and 6 bases from J, the gap between germline ends came to 12 bases. Germline assignment: CDR1 MNHEY and CDR2 SVGAGI. The CDR3 is made up of 14 amino acids. This CDR3 reads CASSLRGGNSPLHF. The CDR3, as DNA: TGTGCCAGCAGCCTCAGGGGAGGTAATTCACCCCTCCACTTT.

The V call is TRBV27, the J call TRBJ1-2; 10 nucleotides match TRBD1. The CDR3 spans 15 residues. After removal of 6 bases from V and 8 bases from J, the junction contained 12 bases not matched to a gene. Germline loops: CDR1 MNHEY, CDR2 SMNVEV (reference sequence). The CDR3 spells CASRTSGQGIYGYTF. The CDR3 DNA sequence: TGTGCCAGCAGGACTTCGGGACAGGGGATATACGGCTACACCTTC.